These 5 T cell receptor beta chains came from one sample sequenced in a study of shared clonotypes between healthy human individuals. Data came from immunoSEQ multiplex PCR; TCRdb stores just in-frame clones and leaves some out. Among approximately 2,000,000 clones, under 95% were seen once, and the ten largest hold about 0.41%. Material: naive CD4+ T cells from PBMCs. Subset of the sample: CD45RA+ positively selected. The receptor source for this set is a man aged 18 to 29 in good health. Some clones in this sample may be carry-over from other donors' samples.

This rearrangement joins TRBV7-3 to TRBJ2-3, with D uncertain. The CDR3 has 14 amino acids. V gave up 5 bases and J gave up 0 bases, with 9 bases separating them. Germline V gene data show CDR1 as SGHTA and CDR2 as FQGTGA. CDR3 DNA sequence: TGTGCCAGCAGCCACGACGGAAGCACAGATACGCAGTATTTT. Translated, it gives CASSHDGSTDTQYF. Full variable domain (missing parts from reference TRBV7-3 and TRBJ2-3): GAGVSQTPSNKVTEKGKYVELRCDPISGHTALYWYRQSLGQGPEFLIYFQGTGAADDSGLPNDRFFAVRPEGSVSTLKIQRTERGDSAVYLCASSHDGSTDTQYFGPGTRLTVL.

This chain connects TRBV28 to TRBJ1-5; D not certain. Per germline, CDR1 MDHEN and CDR2 SYDVKM. The CDR3 consists of 16 residues. The V end lost 2 bases, the J end lost 0 bases, and 11 bases lay between the germline ends. CDR3 sequence reads: CASSLRQFYSNQPQHF. For the CDR3, the DNA is TGTGCCAGCAGTTTACGGCAGTTTTATAGCAATCAGCCCCAGCATTTT.

This chain connects TRBV7-2 to TRBJ2-1, with D possibly TRBD1 on 5 matching bases. This CDR3 has 14 residues. Trimming removed 7 bases from V and 7 bases from J, with 17 bases in between. The germline gives CDR1 SGHTA, CDR2 FQGNSA. The CDR3 nucleotides read TGTGCCAGCACCAAGGTGGGCAGGGAAAATGAGCAGTTCTTC. It translates to CASTKVGRENEQFF.

This sequence joins TRBV7-3 and TRBJ2-7; D not certain. The CDR3 loop spans 14 amino acids. Trimming left V 2 bases short and J 2 bases short, with 10 bases between. Germline V gene sequence: CDR1 SGHTA, CDR2 FQGTGA. The CDR3 bases are TGTGCCAGCAGCTTAGATGCGGTCACCTACGAGCAGTACTTC. Its protein is CASSLDAVTYEQYF.

The chain joins TRBV2 to TRBJ2-1; TRBD2 aligns across 9 bases. Germline V gene sequence: CDR1 SNHLY, CDR2 FYNNEI. The CDR3 loop spans 13 amino acids. J was trimmed by 15 bases and V by 7 bases; bases with no gene match: 13. CDR3 coding DNA: TGTGCCAGCACCCTGGGGAGCGGGAGGCCCGGGTTCTTC. Its protein is CASTLGSGRPGFF.